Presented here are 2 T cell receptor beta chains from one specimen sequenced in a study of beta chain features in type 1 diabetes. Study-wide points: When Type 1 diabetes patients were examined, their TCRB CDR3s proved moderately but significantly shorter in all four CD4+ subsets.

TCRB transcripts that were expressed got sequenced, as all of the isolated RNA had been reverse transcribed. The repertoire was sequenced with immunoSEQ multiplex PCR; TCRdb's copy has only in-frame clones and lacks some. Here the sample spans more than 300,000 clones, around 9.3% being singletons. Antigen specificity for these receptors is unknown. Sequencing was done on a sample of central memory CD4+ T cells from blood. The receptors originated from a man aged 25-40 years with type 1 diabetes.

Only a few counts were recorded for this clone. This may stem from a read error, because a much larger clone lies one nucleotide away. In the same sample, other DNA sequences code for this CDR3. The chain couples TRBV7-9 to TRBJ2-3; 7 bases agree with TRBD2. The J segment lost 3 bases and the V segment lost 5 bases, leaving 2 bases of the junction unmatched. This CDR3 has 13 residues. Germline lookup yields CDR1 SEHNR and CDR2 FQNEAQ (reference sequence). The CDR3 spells CASSPGGTDTQYF. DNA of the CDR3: TGTGCCAGCAGCCCGGGGGGTACAGATACGCAGTATTTT.

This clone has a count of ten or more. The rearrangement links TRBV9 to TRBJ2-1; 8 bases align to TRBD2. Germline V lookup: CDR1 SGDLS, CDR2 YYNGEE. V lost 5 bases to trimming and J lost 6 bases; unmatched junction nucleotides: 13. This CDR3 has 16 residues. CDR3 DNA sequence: TGTGCCAGCAGTCCGATTAGCGGGGCCCCGTTCAATGAGCAGTTCTTC. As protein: CASSPISGAPFNEQFF.